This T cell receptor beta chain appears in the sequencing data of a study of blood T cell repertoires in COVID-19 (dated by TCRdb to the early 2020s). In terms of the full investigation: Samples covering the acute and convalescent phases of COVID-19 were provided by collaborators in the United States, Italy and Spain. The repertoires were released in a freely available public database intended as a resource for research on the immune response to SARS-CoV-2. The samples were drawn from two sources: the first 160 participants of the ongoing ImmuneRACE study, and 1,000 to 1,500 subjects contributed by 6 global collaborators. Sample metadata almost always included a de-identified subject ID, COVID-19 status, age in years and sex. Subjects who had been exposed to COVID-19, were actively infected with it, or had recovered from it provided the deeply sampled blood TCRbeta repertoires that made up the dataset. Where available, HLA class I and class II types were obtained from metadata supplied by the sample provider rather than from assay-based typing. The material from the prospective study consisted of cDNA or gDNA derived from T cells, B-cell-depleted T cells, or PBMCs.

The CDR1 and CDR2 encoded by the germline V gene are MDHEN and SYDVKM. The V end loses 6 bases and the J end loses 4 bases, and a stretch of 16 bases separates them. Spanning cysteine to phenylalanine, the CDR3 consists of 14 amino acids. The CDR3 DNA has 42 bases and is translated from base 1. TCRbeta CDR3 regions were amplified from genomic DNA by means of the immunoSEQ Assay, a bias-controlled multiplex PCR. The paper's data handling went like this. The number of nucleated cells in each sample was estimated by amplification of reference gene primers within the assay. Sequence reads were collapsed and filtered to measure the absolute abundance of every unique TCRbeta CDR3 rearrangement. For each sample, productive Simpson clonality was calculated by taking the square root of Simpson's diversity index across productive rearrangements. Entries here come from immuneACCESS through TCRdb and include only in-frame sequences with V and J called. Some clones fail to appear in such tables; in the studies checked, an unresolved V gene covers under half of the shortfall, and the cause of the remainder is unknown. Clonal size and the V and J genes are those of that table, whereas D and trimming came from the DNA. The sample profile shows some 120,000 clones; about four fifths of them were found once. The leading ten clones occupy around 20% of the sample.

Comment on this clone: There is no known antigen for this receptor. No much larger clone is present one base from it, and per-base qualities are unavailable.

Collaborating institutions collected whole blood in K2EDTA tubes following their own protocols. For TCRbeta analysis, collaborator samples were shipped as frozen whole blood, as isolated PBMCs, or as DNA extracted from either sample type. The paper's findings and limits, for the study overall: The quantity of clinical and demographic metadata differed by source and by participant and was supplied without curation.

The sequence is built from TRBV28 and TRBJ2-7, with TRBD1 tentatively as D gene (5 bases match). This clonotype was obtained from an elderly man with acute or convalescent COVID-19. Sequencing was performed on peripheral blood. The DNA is TGTGCCAGCAGCTCCACCCCGACAGAATACGAGCAGTACTTC. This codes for CASSSTPTEYEQYF.